The T cell receptor beta chain described here comes from a study of Ad26.COV2.S vaccination and SARS-CoV-2 variants. Repertoires were generated with immunoSEQ multiplex PCR, while TCRdb's copy carries only in-frame clones and drops some. The table has approximately 480,000 clones, around 90% seen once. J gave up 5 bases and V 3 bases, and 5 bases lay outside the gene matches. CDR3 length: 15 residues. Per the germline V gene, CDR1 is SGHKS and CDR2 is YYEKEE (reference sequence). The treatment: 15 to 20 received Ad26.COV2.S at low or high dose, single or two shots; 5 received placebo; per-sample allocation not given. The investigators took samples on day 63 after the first vaccine or placebo injection.

The chain is built from TRBV5-5 and TRBJ1-4; 9 nucleotides align to TRBD1. The sample in question was peripheral blood, obtained in a trial of Ad26.COV2.S vaccine versus placebo. The clonotype originates from a person aged 18 to 65 who received the Ad26.COV2.S COVID-19 vaccine or a placebo. The CDR3 spells CASSSIGTGNEKLFF. In DNA, the CDR3 is TGTGCCAGCAGCTCGATAGGGACAGGGAATGAAAAACTGTTTTTT.